This T cell receptor (beta chain) comes out of a study of early T cells in non-severe SARS-CoV-2 infection. Study overall: Sequenced material consisted of bulk RNA (from unsorted whole blood), and chains were unpaired.

Each CDR3 protein gets one entry after TCRdb re-called the 5' RACE reads with MiXCR. The table has more than 85,000 distinct CDR3 sequences, 10% to 15% seen once. The germline V gene encodes CDR1 SGHRS and CDR2 YFSETQ. The CDR3 runs 11 residues. V lost 2 bases to trimming and J lost 5 bases, with 2 bases between them. The material was whole blood, obtained at baseline. This chain joins TRBV5-1 and TRBJ2-1; no firm D call. This clonotype was sampled from an adult who was a healthcare worker with PCR-confirmed SARS-CoV-2 infection or an uninfected control (not recorded which). Here the CDR3 DNA reads TGCGCCAGCAGCTTCAACAATGAGCAGTTCTTC. It yields the protein CASSFNNEQFF.